Presented here are 11 T cell receptor beta chains from one specimen sequenced in a study of tumor and adjacent non-tumor tissue in lung cancer. Three rounds of nested PCR, following a modified ARM-PCR protocol, produced the TCRbeta library. From the multiplex PCR reads, TCRdb called clonotypes with MiXCR, one entry per CDR3 protein. The sample yields more than 45,000 distinct CDR3 sequences, just under 75% seen once. This sample's RNA came from whole unsorted tissue. This non-tumor lung sample came from over 3 cm beyond the tumor edge. Sequences were obtained from distant non-tumor lung tissue. These receptors all come from a woman aged 55-75 years with non-small cell lung cancer.

As concerns this clonotype: The junction does not match germline at one end; this may be a read error. The chain is built from TRBV4-3 and TRBJ2-1; TRBD2 aligns across 8 bases. CDR3 length: 16 amino acids. Germline values: CDR1 LGHNA, CDR2 YSLEER. CDR3 nucleotides: TGCGCCAGAAGCCGCAGTCGGGAGGGAAGCTACAATGAGCAGTTCTTC. It translates to CARSRSREGSYNEQFF.

On this clonotype: A read error may produce the germline difference seen at one junction end. This chain joins TRBV6-1 and TRBJ1-5; D gene uncertain. From germline, CDR1 is MNHNS and CDR2 SASEGT. The CDR3 runs to 14 residues. The CDR3: CAGRSNRDGQPQHF. Written as DNA, the CDR3 is TGTGCCGGCAGAAGCAACAGAGACGGTCAGCCCCAGCATTTT.

This clonotype was found once. Sequence at one end of the junction differs from germline and may be a read error. V is TRBV6-5 and J is TRBJ2-3, with 7 bases lining up with TRBD1. CDR1 and CDR2 from the germline V gene are MNHEY and SVGAGI. The CDR3 runs to 15 residues. In nucleotides, the CDR3 is TGTGGCAGCGGTTATGACAGGGAGAGCACAGATACGCAGTATTTT. Translated, it gives CGSGYDRESTDTQYF.

This clonotype was observed a handful of times. Relative to the germline gene, one junction end is altered; a read error may explain this. V is TRBV6-1 and J is TRBJ2-3, with TRBD2 identical over 8 bases. The germline gives CDR1 MNHNS, CDR2 SASEGT. This CDR3 has 14 amino acids. CDR3 protein: CASSVREGTDTQRF. Written as DNA, the CDR3 is TGTGCCAGCAGTGTACGGGAGGGCACAGATACGCAGCGTTTT.

Concerning this clonotype: At one end, the junction sequence differs from germline, possibly due to a read error. The chain has TRBV4-3 and TRBJ2-5, with D possibly TRBD2 on 6 matching bases. The germline CDR1 and CDR2 sequences are LGHNA and YSLEER. The CDR3 contains 15 residues. The CDR3 sequence is CASSRLRDSEETQYF. The CDR3 nucleotides are TGCGCCAGTAGCCGACTCCGGGACTCAGAAGAGACCCAGTACTTC.

This clonotype was recorded only once. A junction end diverges from the germline sequence, so it may reflect a read error. The chain couples TRBV5-4 to TRBJ1-2; TRBD1 is a possible D gene (6 bases). The CDR3 covers 14 residues. CDR1 is SGHNT, CDR2 YYREEE, per germline (reference sequence). The CDR3 region has the DNA TGTACCAGCAGCTTACAGGGCATTAACTATGGCTACACCTTC. Encoded protein: CTSSLQGINYGYTF.

The genes are TRBV5-6 and TRBJ2-1; 8 nucleotides line up with TRBD2. Germline V lookup: CDR1 SGHDT, CDR2 YYEEEE. Germline trimming cut 1 base from V and 7 bases from J; bases unmatched to any gene: 13. The CDR3 spans 17 residues. The CDR3 nucleotides read TGTGCCAGCAGCTTGTCATCTAACGGGGGGGCGTGGAATGAGCAGTTCTTC. Translating gives CASSLSSNGGAWNEQFF. Variable domain in full (rest from reference TRBV5-6 and TRBJ2-1): DAGVTQSPTHLIKTRGQQVTLRCSPKSGHDTVSWYQQALGQGPQFIFQYYEEEERQRGNFPDRFSGHQFPNYSSELNVNALLLGDSALYLCASSLSSNGGAWNEQFFGPGTRLTVL.

About this clonotype itself: The junction shows a germline mismatch at one end, possibly a read error. V gene TRBV10-2 combines with J gene TRBJ1-1; D possibly corresponds to TRBD1 (6 bases). CDR3 length equals 15 residues. Germline CDR1 is WSHSY and CDR2 is SAAADI. The CDR3 DNA sequence: TGCGCCAGCAGTGAGTGGACAGTGGGCTACACTGAAGCTCTCTTT. Translated, it gives CASSEWTVGYTEALF.

Concerning this clonotype itself: Sequence at one end of the junction differs from germline and may be a read error. The gene calls are TRBV4-3 and TRBJ2-3; 9 nucleotides match TRBD2. The CDR3 consists of 20 residues. From germline, CDR1 is LGHNA and CDR2 YSLEER. The CDR3 DNA follows: TGCGTCAGCAGCCAAGATAGACGGCGGGAGGGCCAAGGAGACACAGATACGCAGTGTTTT. As protein: CVSSQDRRREGQGDTDTQCF.

Of note for this clonotype: A much larger clonotype is one base distant, so this may be a read error. The CDR3 loop is CTSSFLGRQYF. The CDR3 DNA reads as TGTACCAGCAGCTTTCTTGGCCGACAGTACTTC. The rearrangement joins TRBV5-6 to TRBJ2-7; D not certain. The length of the CDR3 is 11 residues. Looked up from germline, CDR1 is SGHDT and CDR2 is YYEEEE.

Regarding this clonotype: The junction and the germline gene differ at one end; a read error may be behind it. The chain combines TRBV6-5 with TRBJ1-6; possible D gene TRBD1, 5 bases. This CDR3 spans 16 amino acids. CDR1 is MNHEY, CDR2 SVGAGI, per germline. CDR3 sequence reads: CARSLSGLASGSPLHF. The CDR3 DNA reads as TGCGCCCGCAGCCTTTCGGGACTAGCTTCAGGCTCACCCCTCCACTTT.